This T cell receptor beta chain appears in the sequencing data of a study of T-cell reconstitution after alpha-beta-depleted transplantation in children. Looked up from germline, CDR1 is MDHEN and CDR2 is SYDVKM. The CDR3 covers 13 residues. Between the trimmed V and J ends, which lost 6 bases and 2 bases, there was a span of 8 bases. Preparation of the TCRbeta library involved a method that used unique molecular identifiers. TCRdb called the PCR reads again in MiXCR, with one record for every CDR3 protein. The sample contains about 400,000 distinct CDR3 sequences, roughly 21% of which appear only once.

The sequences come from PBMCs from the stem cell graft donor, collected from the stem cell graft. This chain links TRBV28 with TRBJ2-1; D is unresolved. The TCR was taken from a human donor who donated a stem cell graft to a child with acute myeloid leukemia. The CDR3 DNA follows: TGTGCCAGCAGCCACCTCACCTACAATGAGCAGTTCTTC. Protein: CASSHLTYNEQFF.